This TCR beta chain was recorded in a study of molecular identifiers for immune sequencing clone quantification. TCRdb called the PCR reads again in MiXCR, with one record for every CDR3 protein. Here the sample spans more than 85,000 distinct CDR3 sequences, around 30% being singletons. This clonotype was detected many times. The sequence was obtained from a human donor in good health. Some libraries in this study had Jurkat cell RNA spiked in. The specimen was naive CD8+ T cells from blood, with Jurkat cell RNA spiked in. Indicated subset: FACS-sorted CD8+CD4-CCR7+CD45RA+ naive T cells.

DNA of the CDR3: TGTGCCAGCAGCTCACCAGGCGGGCTAGCGGGAGCGGATACGCAGTATTTT. The encoded protein is CASSSPGGLAGADTQYF. The chain carries TRBV28 and TRBJ2-3; TRBD2 aligns across 10 bases. CDR3 size: 17 residues. Germline V gene data show CDR1 as MDHEN and CDR2 as SYDVKM. The trim removed 6 bases at V and 6 bases at J, leaving 15 bases unmatched.